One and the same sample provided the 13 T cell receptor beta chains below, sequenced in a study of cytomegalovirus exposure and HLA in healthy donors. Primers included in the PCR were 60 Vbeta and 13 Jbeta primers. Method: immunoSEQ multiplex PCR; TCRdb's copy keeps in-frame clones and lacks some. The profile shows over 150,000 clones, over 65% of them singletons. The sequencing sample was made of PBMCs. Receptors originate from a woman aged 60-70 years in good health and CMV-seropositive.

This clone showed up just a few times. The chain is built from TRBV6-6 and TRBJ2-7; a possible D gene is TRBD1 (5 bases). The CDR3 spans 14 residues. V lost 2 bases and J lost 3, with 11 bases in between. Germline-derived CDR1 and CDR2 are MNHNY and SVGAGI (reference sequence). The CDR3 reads CASSYGAGRYEQYF. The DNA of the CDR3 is TGTGCCAGCAGTTACGGGGCAGGACGCTACGAGCAGTACTTC.

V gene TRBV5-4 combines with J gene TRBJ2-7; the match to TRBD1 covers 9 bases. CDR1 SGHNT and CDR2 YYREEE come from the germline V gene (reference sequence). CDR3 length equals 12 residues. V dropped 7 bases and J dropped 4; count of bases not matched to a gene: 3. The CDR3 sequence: CASGTGSYEQYF. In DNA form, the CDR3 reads TGTGCCAGCGGGACAGGGTCTTACGAGCAGTACTTC.

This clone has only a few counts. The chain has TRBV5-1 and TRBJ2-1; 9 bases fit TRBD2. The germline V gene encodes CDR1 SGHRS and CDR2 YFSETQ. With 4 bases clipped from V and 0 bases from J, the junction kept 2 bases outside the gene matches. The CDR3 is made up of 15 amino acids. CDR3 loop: CASSHSGSSYNEQFF. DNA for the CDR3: TGCGCCAGCAGCCATAGCGGGAGCTCCTACAATGAGCAGTTCTTC.

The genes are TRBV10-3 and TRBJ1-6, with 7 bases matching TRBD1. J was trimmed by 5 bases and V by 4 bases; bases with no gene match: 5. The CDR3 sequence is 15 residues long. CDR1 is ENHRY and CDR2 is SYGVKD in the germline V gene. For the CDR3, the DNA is TGTGCCATCAGTGTAAACCAGGGGGATAATTCACCCCTCCACTTT. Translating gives CAISVNQGDNSPLHF.

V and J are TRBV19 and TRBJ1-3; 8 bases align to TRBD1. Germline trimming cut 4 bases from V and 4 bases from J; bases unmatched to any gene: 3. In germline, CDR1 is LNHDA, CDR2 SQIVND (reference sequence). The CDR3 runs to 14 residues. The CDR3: CASSTRGRGNTIYF. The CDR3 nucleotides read TGTGCCAGTAGTACCAGGGGGCGAGGAAACACCATATATTTT.

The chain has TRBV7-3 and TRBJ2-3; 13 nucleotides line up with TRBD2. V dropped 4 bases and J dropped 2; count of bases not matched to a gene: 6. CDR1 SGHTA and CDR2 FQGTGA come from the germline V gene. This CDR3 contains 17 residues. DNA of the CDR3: TGTGCCAGCAGCTCAAGGACTAGCGGGAGCCCCACAGATACGCAGTATTTT. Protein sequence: CASSSRTSGSPTDTQYF.

CDR3 in amino acids: CASSPGGQVSQPQHF. The CDR3 DNA reads as TGTGCCAGCAGTCCCGGGGGACAGGTTAGTCAGCCCCAGCATTTT. The chain combines TRBV28 with TRBJ1-5; 8 bases fit TRBD1. After removal of 5 bases from V and 6 bases from J, the junction contained 9 bases not matched to a gene. CDR3 length equals 15 residues. CDR1 and CDR2 from the germline V gene are MDHEN and SYDVKM.

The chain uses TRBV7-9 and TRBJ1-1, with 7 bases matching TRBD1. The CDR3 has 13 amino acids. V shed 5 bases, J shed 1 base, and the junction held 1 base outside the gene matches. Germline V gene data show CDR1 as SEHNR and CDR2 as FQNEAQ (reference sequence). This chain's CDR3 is CASSRQGNTEAFF. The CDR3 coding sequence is TGTGCCAGCAGCCGACAGGGGAACACTGAAGCTTTCTTT. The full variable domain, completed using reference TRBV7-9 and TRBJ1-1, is DTGVSQNPRHKITKRGQNVTFRCDPISEHNRLYWYRQTLGQGPEFLTYFQNEAQLEKSRLLSDRFSAERPKGSFSTLEIQRTEQGDSAMYLCASSRQGNTEAFFGQGTRLTVV.

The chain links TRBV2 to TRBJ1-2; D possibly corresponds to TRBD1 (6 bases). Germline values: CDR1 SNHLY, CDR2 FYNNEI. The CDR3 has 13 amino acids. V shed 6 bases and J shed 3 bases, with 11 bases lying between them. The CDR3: CASRHRDHYGYTF. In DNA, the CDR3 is TGTGCCAGCAGACACAGGGATCACTATGGCTACACCTTC.

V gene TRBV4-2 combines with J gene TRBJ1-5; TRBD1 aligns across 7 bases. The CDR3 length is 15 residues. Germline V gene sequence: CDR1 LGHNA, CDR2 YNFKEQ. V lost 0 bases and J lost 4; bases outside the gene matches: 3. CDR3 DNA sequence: TGTGCCAGCAGCCAAGATCTACAGGGGAATCAGCCCCAGCATTTT. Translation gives CASSQDLQGNQPQHF.

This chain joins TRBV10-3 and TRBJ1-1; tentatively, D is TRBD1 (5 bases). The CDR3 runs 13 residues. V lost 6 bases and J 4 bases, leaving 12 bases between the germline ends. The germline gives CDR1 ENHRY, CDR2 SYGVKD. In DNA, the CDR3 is TGTGCCATCAGGGGTACAGGTTTCACTGAAGCTTTCTTT. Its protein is CAIRGTGFTEAFF.

This chain's CDR3 is CASSKRVGVAPSTNEKLFF. The CDR3 nucleotides read TGTGCCAGCAGCAAAAGGGTCGGGGTGGCCCCTTCAACTAATGAAAAACTGTTTTTT. This rearrangement joins TRBV21-1 to TRBJ1-4. TRBV21-1 is a pseudogene segment. There are 19 residues in the CDR3.

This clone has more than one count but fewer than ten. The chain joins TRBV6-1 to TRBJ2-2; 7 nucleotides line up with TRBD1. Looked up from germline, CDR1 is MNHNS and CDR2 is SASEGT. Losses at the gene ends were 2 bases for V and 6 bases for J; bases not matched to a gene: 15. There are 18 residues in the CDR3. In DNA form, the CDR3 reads TGTGCCAGCAGTGAACGCAACAGGGGCTGGGTTAACGCCGGGGAGCTGTTTTTT. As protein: CASSERNRGWVNAGELFF.